The sequence of this T cell receptor beta chain was determined in a study of blood T cell repertoires in COVID-19. At the level of the study: Acute-phase and convalescent COVID-19 samples originated in the United States, Italy and Spain.

Assay: immunoSEQ multiplex PCR; the TCRdb copy retains only in-frame clones and omits some. The sample holds over 200,000 clones, 87% seen once. Trimming removed 1 base from V and 4 bases from J, with 17 bases in between. CDR1 and CDR2 (germline): SGHDT, YYEEEE. This CDR3 spans 17 amino acids. Participants were aged about 18 to 100 years from about 25 US areas. This TCR came from a man in his late teens or twenties with acute COVID-19. This chain links TRBV5-6 with TRBJ2-2; the D is unclear. The specimen sequenced was PBMCs or T cells enriched from blood (not recorded which). This CDR3 reads CASSLQYIWSGTGELFF. In DNA form, the CDR3 reads TGTGCCAGCAGCTTGCAATATATCTGGTCGGGCACCGGGGAGCTGTTTTTT.